The clone carrying this TCR beta chain was counted a few times. This sample was taken from a study of cytomegalovirus exposure and HLA in healthy donors. After removal of 1 base from V and 4 bases from J, the junction contained 15 bases not matched to a gene. The CDR3 covers 19 residues. Germline V gene data show CDR1 as MGHRA and CDR2 as YSYEKL. Healthy bone marrow donors made up the donor group. In the PCR, 60 Vbeta and 13 Jbeta primers were used. The table came from immunoSEQ multiplex PCR; TCRdb's copy has only in-frame clones and leaves some out. The sample has over 100,000 clones, about four fifths seen once; the top ten hold over 2%.

J is TRBJ2-3 and V is TRBV4-1; 9 bases align to TRBD2. This receptor was taken from a woman in her twenties or thirties in good health and CMV-seronegative. The sample taken for sequencing was PBMCs. The CDR3, as DNA: TGCGCCAGCAGCCAAGGAGGGGGGCGGGGGGGAGTTTGGGCAGATACGCAGTATTTT. This sequence encodes CASSQGGGRGGVWADTQYF.